One and the same sample provided the 15 T cell receptor beta chains below, sequenced in a study of T-cell reconstitution after alpha-beta-depleted transplantation in children. As it was prepared, the TCRbeta library received unique molecular identifiers. TCRdb fed the PCR reads into MiXCR, producing one record per CDR3 protein. The sample contains hundreds of thousands of distinct CDR3 sequences, around 17% of which appear only once. The source material was PBMCs from the stem cell graft donor, sampled from the stem cell graft. These receptors all stem from a human donor who donated a stem cell graft to a child with acute myeloid leukemia.

This clonotype was recorded at least ten times. The V call is TRBV20-1, the J call TRBJ2-1; a possible D gene is TRBD1 (6 bases). V lost 0 bases and J lost 5, with 14 bases in between. The V gene's germline CDR1 is DFQATT and CDR2 SNEGSKA (reference sequence). The CDR3 runs to 15 residues. CDR3 residues: CSARDFRGLDNEQFF. CDR3 bases: TGCAGTGCTAGAGATTTCAGGGGCCTGGACAATGAGCAGTTCTTC.

This clonotype has a count of ten or more. The chain uses TRBV12-3 or TRBV12-4 and TRBJ2-3; 7 bases match TRBD2. With 2 bases clipped from V and 1 base from J, the junction kept 9 bases outside the gene matches. This CDR3 has 17 residues. The chain's CDR3 is CASSLFGGSVRTDTQYF. The CDR3 DNA follows: TGTGCCAGCAGTTTATTCGGGGGGTCTGTACGCACAGATACGCAGTATTTT.

This clonotype was found many times. The gene calls are TRBV20-1 and TRBJ1-2; TRBD1 aligns across 8 bases. Germline CDR1 reads DFQATT; CDR2 reads SNEGSKA (reference sequence). V shed 3 bases and J 5 bases; nucleotides not matched to a gene: 8. This CDR3 has 14 amino acids. CDR3 region: CSASLQGARYGYTF. The DNA of the CDR3 is TGCAGTGCTAGTTTGCAGGGGGCAAGATATGGCTACACCTTC.

V and J are TRBV6-2 or TRBV6-3 and TRBJ1-2; no firm D call. The CDR3 extends over 13 amino acids. The V and J ends lost 3 bases and 4 bases respectively, with 9 bases between them. Germline V gives CDR1 MNHEY, CDR2 SVGEGT. The CDR3 DNA follows: TGTGCCAGCAGTTATGCTTCCACCTATGGCTACACCTTC. It encodes CASSYASTYGYTF.

This clonotype has ten or more counts. The J gene is TRBJ1-5, the V gene TRBV20-1; no firm D call. CDR1 and CDR2 (germline): DFQATT, SNEGSKA (reference sequence). The CDR3 is made up of 14 amino acids. With 3 bases removed from V and 1 base from J, the gap between germline ends came to 10 bases. The CDR3: CSASGGLSNQPQHF. For the CDR3, the DNA is TGCAGTGCTAGTGGAGGGTTGAGCAATCAGCCCCAGCATTTT.

This clonotype was observed a handful of times. This rearrangement joins TRBV27 to TRBJ2-7; D gene unclear. With 4 bases removed from V and 2 bases from J, the gap between germline ends came to 12 bases. The length of the CDR3 is 14 residues. In germline, CDR1 is MNHEY, CDR2 SMNVEV (reference sequence). Here the CDR3 DNA reads TGTGCCAGCAGTTCGCGAACGGGTCCCTACGAGCAGTACGTC. It yields the protein CASSSRTGPYEQYV.

This clonotype was found many times. One end of the junction is discordant with germline, which a read error may explain. The chain joins TRBV5-1 to TRBJ2-1; perhaps TRBD2 as D (5 bases). The CDR3 loop spans 12 amino acids. Germline CDR1 SGHRS, CDR2 YFSETQ. CDR3 DNA sequence: TGTGCCAGCAGCTTTGAGGGAAATGAGCAGTTCTTC. As protein: CASSFEGNEQFF.

This clonotype has a handful of counts. The chain is built from TRBV7-2 and TRBJ2-3; D might be TRBD1 or TRBD2, each matching 5 bases. CDR3 length equals 16 residues. Per the germline V gene, CDR1 is SGHTA and CDR2 is FQGNSA. V lost 4 bases to trimming and J lost 2 bases, with 16 bases between them. The CDR3: CASSWDPWVNTDTQYF. The CDR3 region has the DNA TGTGCCAGCAGCTGGGACCCCTGGGTGAACACAGATACGCAGTATTTT.

This clonotype was picked up many times. The chain links TRBV5-1 to TRBJ2-7, with D maybe TRBD2 (6 bases). The V and J ends lost 1 base and 2 bases respectively, with 10 bases between them. The CDR3 totals 14 residues. CDR1 and CDR2 (germline): SGHRS, YFSETQ. The CDR3, as DNA: TGCGCCAGCAGCTTGCAGGGAGGCACCTACGAGCAGTACTTC. Its protein is CASSLQGGTYEQYF.

The chain employs TRBV5-5 and TRBJ2-7; D is ambiguous. V was cut by 0 bases and J by 7 bases, with 14 bases left in between. The CDR3 has 14 amino acids. CDR1 and CDR2 from the germline V gene are SGHKS and YYEKEE (reference sequence). The CDR3 here is CASSLGTYDYEQYF. The CDR3 DNA follows: TGTGCCAGCAGCTTGGGAACGTATGATTATGAGCAGTACTTC.

This clonotype came up many times. This chain joins TRBV7-8 and TRBJ2-3; 11 positions match TRBD2. V gave up 0 bases and J gave up 3 bases; unmatched junction bases: 8. In germline, CDR1 is SGHVS, CDR2 FQNEAQ. This CDR3 region has 18 residues. CDR3 protein: CASSLAQTSGGKTDTQYF. The CDR3 DNA reads TGTGCCAGCAGCTTAGCCCAAACTAGCGGGGGTAAAACAGATACGCAGTATTTT.

The chain uses TRBV7-2 and TRBJ1-1; a possible D gene is TRBD1 (5 bases). The germline V gene encodes CDR1 SGHTA and CDR2 FQGNSA. V was clipped by 2 bases and J by 12 bases, with 13 bases between them. The CDR3 is 12 residues long. This CDR3 is CASSLYRGESFF. CDR3 nucleotides: TGTGCCAGCAGCTTATACCGGGGGGAGTCTTTCTTT.

At least ten counts were recorded for this clonotype. V is TRBV20-1 and J is TRBJ1-5; 7 bases match TRBD1. This CDR3 contains 14 residues. Germline values: CDR1 DFQATT, CDR2 SNEGSKA (reference sequence). With 6 bases clipped from V and 2 bases from J, the junction kept 7 bases outside the gene matches. This CDR3 reads CSAEGQVGNQPQHF. The CDR3 DNA reads TGCAGTGCCGAAGGACAGGTTGGCAATCAGCCCCAGCATTTT.

J is TRBJ2-2 and V is TRBV19; D gene unclear. The germline gives CDR1 LNHDA, CDR2 SQIVND (reference sequence). V lost 2 bases and J 0 bases, leaving 7 bases between the germline ends. The CDR3 has 15 residues. CDR3 nucleotides: TGTGCCAGTAGTATACTGTCCTCGAACACCGGGGAGCTGTTTTTT. Translated: CASSILSSNTGELFF.

This clonotype was detected only a few times. The rearrangement uses TRBV10-3 and TRBJ2-7; D gene ambiguous. The CDR3 spans 13 residues. In germline, CDR1 is ENHRY, CDR2 SYGVKD. Trimming pared 1 base from V and 2 bases from J, leaving 6 bases between. The CDR3 DNA follows: TGTGCCATCAGTGAGTTTGCCACCTACGAGCAGTACTTC. Translating it yields CAISEFATYEQYF.